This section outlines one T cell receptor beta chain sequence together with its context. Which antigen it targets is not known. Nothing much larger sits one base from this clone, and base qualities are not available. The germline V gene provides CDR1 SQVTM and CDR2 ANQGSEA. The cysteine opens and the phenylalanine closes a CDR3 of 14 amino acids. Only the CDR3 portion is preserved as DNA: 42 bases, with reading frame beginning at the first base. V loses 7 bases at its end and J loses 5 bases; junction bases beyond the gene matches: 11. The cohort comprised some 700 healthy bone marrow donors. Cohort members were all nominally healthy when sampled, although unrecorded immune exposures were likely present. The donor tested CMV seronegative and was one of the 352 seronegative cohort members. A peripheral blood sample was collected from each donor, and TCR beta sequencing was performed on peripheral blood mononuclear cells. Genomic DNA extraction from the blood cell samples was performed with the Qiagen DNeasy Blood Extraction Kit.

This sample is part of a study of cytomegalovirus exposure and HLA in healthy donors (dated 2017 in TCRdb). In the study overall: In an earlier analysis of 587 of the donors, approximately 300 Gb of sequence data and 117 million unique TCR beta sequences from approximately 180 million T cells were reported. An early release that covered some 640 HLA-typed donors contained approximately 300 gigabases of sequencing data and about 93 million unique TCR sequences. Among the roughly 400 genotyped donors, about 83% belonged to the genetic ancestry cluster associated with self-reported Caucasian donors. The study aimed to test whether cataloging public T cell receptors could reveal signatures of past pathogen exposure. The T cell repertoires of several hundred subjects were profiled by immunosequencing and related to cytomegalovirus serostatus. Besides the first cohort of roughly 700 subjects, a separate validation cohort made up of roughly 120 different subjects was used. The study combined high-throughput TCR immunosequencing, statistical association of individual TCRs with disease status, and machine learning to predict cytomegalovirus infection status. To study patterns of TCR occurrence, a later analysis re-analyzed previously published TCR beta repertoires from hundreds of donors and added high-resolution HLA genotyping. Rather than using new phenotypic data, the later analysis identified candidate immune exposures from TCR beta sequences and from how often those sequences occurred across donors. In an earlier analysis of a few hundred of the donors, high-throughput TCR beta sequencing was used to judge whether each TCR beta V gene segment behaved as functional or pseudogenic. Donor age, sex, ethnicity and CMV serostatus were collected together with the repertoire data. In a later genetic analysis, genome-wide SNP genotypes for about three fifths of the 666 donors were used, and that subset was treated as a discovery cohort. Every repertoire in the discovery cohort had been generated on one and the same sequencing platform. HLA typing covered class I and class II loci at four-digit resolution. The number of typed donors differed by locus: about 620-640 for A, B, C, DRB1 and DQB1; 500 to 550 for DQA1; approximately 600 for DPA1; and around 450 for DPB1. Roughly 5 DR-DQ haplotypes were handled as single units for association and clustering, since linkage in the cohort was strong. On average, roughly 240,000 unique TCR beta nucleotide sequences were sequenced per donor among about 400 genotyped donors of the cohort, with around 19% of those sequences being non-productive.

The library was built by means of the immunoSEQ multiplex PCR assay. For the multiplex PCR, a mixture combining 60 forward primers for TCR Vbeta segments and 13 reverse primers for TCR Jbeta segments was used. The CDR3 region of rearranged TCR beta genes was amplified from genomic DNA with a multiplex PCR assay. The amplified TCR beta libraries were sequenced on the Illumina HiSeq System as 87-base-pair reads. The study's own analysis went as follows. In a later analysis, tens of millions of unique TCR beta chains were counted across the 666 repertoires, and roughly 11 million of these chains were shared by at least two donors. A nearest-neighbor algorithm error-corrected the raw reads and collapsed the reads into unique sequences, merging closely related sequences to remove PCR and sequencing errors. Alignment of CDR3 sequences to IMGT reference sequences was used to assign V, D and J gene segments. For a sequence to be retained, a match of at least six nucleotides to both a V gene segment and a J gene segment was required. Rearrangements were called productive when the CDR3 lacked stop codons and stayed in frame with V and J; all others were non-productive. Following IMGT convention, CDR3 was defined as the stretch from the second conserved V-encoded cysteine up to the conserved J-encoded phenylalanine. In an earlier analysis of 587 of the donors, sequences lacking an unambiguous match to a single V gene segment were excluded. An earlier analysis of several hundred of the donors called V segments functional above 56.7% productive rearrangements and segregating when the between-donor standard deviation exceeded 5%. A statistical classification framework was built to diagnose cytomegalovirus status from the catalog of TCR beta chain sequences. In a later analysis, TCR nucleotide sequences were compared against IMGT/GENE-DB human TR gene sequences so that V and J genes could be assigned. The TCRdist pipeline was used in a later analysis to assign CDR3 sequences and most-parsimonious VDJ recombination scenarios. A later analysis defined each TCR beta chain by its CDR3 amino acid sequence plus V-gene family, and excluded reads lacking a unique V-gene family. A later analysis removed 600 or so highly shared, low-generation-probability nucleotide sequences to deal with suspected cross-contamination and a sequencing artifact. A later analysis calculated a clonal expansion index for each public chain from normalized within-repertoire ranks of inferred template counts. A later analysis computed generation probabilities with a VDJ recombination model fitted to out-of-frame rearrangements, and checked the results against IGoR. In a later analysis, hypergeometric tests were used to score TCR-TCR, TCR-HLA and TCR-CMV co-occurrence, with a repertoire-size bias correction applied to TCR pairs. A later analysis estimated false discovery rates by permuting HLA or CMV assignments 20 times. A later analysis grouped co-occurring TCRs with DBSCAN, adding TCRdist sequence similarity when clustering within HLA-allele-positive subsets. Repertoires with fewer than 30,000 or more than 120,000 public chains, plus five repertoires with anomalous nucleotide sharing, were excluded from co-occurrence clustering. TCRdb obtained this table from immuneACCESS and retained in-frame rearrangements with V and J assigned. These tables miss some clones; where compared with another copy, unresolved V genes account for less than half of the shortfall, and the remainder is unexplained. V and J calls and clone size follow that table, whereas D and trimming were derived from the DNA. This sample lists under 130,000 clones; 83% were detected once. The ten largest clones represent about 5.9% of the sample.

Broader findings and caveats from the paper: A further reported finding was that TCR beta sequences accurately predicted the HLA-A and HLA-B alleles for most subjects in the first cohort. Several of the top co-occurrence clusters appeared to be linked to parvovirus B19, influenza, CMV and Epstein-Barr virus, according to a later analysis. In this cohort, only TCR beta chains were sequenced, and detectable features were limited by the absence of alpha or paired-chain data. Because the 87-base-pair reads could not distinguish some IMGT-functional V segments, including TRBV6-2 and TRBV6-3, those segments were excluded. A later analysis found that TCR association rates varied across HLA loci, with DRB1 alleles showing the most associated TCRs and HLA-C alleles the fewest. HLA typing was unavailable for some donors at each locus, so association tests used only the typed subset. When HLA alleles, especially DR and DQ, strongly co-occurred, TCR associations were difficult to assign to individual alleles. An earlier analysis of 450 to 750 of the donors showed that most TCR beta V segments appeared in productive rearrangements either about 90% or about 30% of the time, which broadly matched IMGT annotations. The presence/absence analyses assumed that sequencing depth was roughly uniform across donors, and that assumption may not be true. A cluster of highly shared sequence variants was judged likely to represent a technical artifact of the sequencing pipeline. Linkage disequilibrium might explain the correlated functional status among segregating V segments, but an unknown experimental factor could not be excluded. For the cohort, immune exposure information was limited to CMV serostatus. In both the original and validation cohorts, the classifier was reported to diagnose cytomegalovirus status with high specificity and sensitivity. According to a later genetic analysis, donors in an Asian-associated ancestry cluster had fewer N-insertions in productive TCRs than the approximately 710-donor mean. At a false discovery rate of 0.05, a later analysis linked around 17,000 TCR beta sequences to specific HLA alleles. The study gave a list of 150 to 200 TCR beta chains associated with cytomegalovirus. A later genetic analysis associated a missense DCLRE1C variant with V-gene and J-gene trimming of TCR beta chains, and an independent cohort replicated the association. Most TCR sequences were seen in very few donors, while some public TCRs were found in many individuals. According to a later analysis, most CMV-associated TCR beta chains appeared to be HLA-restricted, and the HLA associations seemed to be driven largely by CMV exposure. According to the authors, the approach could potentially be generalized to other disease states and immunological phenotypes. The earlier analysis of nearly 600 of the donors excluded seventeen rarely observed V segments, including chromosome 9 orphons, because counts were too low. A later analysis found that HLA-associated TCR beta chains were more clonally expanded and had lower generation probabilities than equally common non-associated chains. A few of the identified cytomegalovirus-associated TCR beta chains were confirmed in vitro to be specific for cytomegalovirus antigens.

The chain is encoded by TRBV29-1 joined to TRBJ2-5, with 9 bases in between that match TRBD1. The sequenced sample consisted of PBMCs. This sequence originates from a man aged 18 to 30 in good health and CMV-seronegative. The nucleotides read TGCAGCGCGAGCGGACAGGGGCTTTGGGAGACCCAGTACTTC. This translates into CSASGQGLWETQYF.